One sample yielded the 31 T cell receptor beta chains listed below, sequenced in a study of sequential checkpoint blockade in melanoma. Produced via immunoSEQ multiplex PCR; TCRdb's table is partial and in-frame only. The table records some 10,000 clones, roughly 81% of them present only once. This sample's treatment: randomized to nivolumab then ipilimumab (arm A) or the reverse (arm B). Source: CD8+ T cells sorted from blood (inferred from file names), taken from a patient given nivolumab and ipilimumab in sequence. These receptor sequences come from a human donor with melanoma.

This clone was counted a single time. This sample also contains other DNA sequences that code for the same CDR3. This chain links TRBV5-6 with TRBJ1-1; no clear D gene. The CDR3 totals 12 residues. Germline lookup yields CDR1 SGHDT and CDR2 YYEEEE. V lost 1 base and J 5 bases, leaving 6 bases between the germline ends. As DNA, the CDR3 is TGTGCCAGCAGCTTGCGGGGTACTGAAGCTTTCTTT. It codes for CASSLRGTEAFF.

The chain has TRBV29-1 and TRBJ2-1; D is undetermined. This CDR3 is built from 11 residues. The germline V and J ends were trimmed by 7 bases and 0 bases, with 4 bases remaining between them. Germline V lookup: CDR1 SQVTM, CDR2 ANQGSEA. The CDR3 nucleotides read TGCAGCGGCAGCTCCTACAATGAGCAGTTCTTC. This translates into CSGSSYNEQFF.

The rearrangement links TRBV7-6 to TRBJ2-5, with 10 bases identical to TRBD2. CDR3 length: 18 residues. Germline V gives CDR1 SGHVS, CDR2 FNYEAQ. The V and J ends lost 1 base and 4 bases, in that order; junction bases with no gene match: 12. The CDR3 DNA reads as TGTGCCAGCAGCTTAGTCGGACGAGCGGGGGGGCCTGGAGAGACCCAGTACTTC. Translating it yields CASSLVGRAGGPGETQYF. The complete variable domain, with remaining parts taken from reference TRBV7-6 and TRBJ2-5, reads GAGVSQSPRYKVTKRGQDVALRCDPISGHVSLYWYRQALGQGPEFLTYFNYEAQQDKSGLPNDRFSAERPEGSISTLTIQRTEQRDSAMYRCASSLVGRAGGPGETQYFGPGTRLLVL.

The chain recombines TRBV27 with TRBJ2-7; D is perhaps TRBD2 (5 bases). The length of the CDR3 is 13 residues. Between the trimmed V and J ends, which lost 8 bases and 0 bases, there was a span of 11 bases. CDR1 is MNHEY, CDR2 SMNVEV, per germline (reference sequence). The CDR3 coding sequence is TGTGCCAGCGGACTTGATGGCTCCTACGAGCAGTACTTC. It is translated as CASGLDGSYEQYF.

The genes are TRBV9 and TRBJ2-3, with TRBD2 matching over 10 bases. V lost 0 bases, J lost 5 bases, and 12 bases stayed unmatched. Germline V lookup: CDR1 SGDLS, CDR2 YYNGEE. This CDR3 has 18 amino acids. The CDR3 coding sequence is TGTGCCAGCAGCGTAGAATCCCATAGCGGGGGGCCGGGAGATACGCAGTATTTT. Its protein is CASSVESHSGGPGDTQYF.

This clone turned up a few times. The rearrangement uses TRBV5-1 and TRBJ2-3, with a possible D match to TRBD1 (5 bases). V lost 0 bases, J lost 5 bases, and 13 bases lay in between. CDR3 length: 15 amino acids. Germline CDR1 is SGHRS and CDR2 is YFSETQ. In DNA form, the CDR3 reads TGCGCCAGCAGCTTGGCCGGTAAAGGGGTAGATACGCAGTATTTT. Translating it yields CASSLAGKGVDTQYF.

The chain couples TRBV7-6 to TRBJ2-5, with 8 positions matching TRBD2. With V trimmed by 5 bases and J by 2 bases, 7 bases remained unmatched. Germline CDR1 SGHVS, CDR2 FNYEAQ. The CDR3 is made up of 15 amino acids. CDR3 amino acids: CASSLGLAAQETQYF. The CDR3 DNA follows: TGTGCCAGCAGCCTCGGACTAGCCGCTCAAGAGACCCAGTACTTC.

This rearrangement joins TRBV4-1 to TRBJ2-3, with 7 bases that match TRBD1. Trimming cost V 3 bases and J 5 bases; bases outside gene matches: 5. This CDR3 contains 14 residues. Germline-derived CDR1 and CDR2 are MGHRA and YSYEKL. The CDR3 sequence is CASSHRQGQDTQYF. Written as DNA, the CDR3 is TGCGCCAGCAGCCACCGACAGGGTCAAGATACGCAGTATTTT.

The CDR3 DNA is TGCGCCAGCAGCCAAGATAATTCCCGGAGCCTAAAGAACACTGAAGCTTTCTTT. Translation gives CASSQDNSRSLKNTEAFF. This chain links TRBV4-1 with TRBJ1-1; D call uncertain. Trimming cost V 0 bases and J 1 base, with 18 bases left between them. The CDR3 is 18 residues long. Looked up from germline, CDR1 is MGHRA and CDR2 is YSYEKL.

A few counts support this clone. The J gene is TRBJ2-5, the V gene TRBV5-8; 7 bases match TRBD2. The V gene end was trimmed by 4 bases and the J gene end by 7 bases; junction bases not matched to a gene: 7. Germline V gene data show CDR1 as SGHTS and CDR2 as YDEGEE. CDR3 length: 13 residues. DNA for the CDR3: TGTGCCAGCAGCACTCCCGGGGGGTGGACCCAGTACTTC. This sequence encodes CASSTPGGWTQYF.

This CDR3 is CASSLAETVLYGYTF. CDR3 DNA sequence: TGTGCCAGCAGCTTGGCCGAGACAGTTCTCTATGGCTACACCTTC. The chain is built from TRBV5-6 and TRBJ1-2, with a possible D match to TRBD1 (5 bases). This CDR3 region has 15 residues. The germline V and J ends were trimmed by 0 bases and 4 bases, with 13 bases remaining between them. The germline gives CDR1 SGHDT, CDR2 YYEEEE.

The chain carries TRBV4-2 and TRBJ2-3; possible D gene TRBD2, 6 bases. The CDR3 has 15 residues. Germline values: CDR1 LGHNA, CDR2 YNFKEQ. V was trimmed by 7 bases and J by 2 bases, leaving 16 bases between them. The CDR3 loop is CASTPLSGNTDTQYF. Here the CDR3 DNA reads TGTGCCAGCACCCCCCTTAGCGGAAACACAGATACGCAGTATTTT.

CDR3 DNA sequence: TGTGCCAGCAGTTTTGGAGAAACAAACATTCAGTACTTC. This encodes CASSFGETNIQYF. The chain recombines TRBV28 with TRBJ2-4; no clear D. The CDR3 has 13 amino acids. Germline CDR1 MDHEN, CDR2 SYDVKM. The V and J ends lost 3 bases and 6 bases respectively, with 9 bases between them.

The chain has TRBV19 and TRBJ2-1, with 7 bases that match TRBD1. Germline V gene lookup returns CDR1 LNHDA and CDR2 SQIVND (reference sequence). The V gene end was trimmed by 4 bases and the J gene end by 0 bases; junction bases not matched to a gene: 6. This CDR3 comprises 16 residues. CDR3 coding DNA: TGTGCCAGTAGTAAACCGGGACAGAGCTCCTACAATGAGCAGTTCTTC. It specifies CASSKPGQSSYNEQFF.

The table lists this clone with a count of one. The junction does not match germline at one end; this may be a read error. The chain has TRBV9 and TRBJ2-7; D is possibly TRBD2 (5 bases). The CDR3 spans 14 residues. Germline V gene data show CDR1 as SGDLS and CDR2 as YYNGEE. CDR3 nucleotides: TGTGCCAGCGGCGTAGCTAGGACTGGATACGAGCAGTACTTC. Protein: CASGVARTGYEQYF.

The chain is built from TRBV6-5 and TRBJ1-5; 10 bases map to TRBD1. CDR1 and CDR2 (germline): MNHEY, SVGAGI. This CDR3 has 15 residues. Trimming cost V 6 bases and J 7 bases; bases outside gene matches: 9. CDR3 in amino acids: CASSSSRDRGQPQHF. CDR3 sequence (DNA): TGTGCCAGCAGCTCATCCCGGGACAGGGGACAGCCCCAGCATTTT.

J is TRBJ2-7 and V is TRBV2, with 12 nucleotides matching TRBD2. CDR1 and CDR2 from the germline V gene are SNHLY and FYNNEI. V gave up 7 bases and J gave up 5 bases; unmatched junction bases: 9. The CDR3 length is 15 residues. DNA of the CDR3: TGTGCCAGCATGACGACTAGCGGGAGCCTTGACGAGCAGTACTTC. Translated, it gives CASMTTSGSLDEQYF.

CDR3 in DNA: TGTGCCAGCAGCCCCGCGGGTAGCGGTCCCTACAATGAGCAGTTCTTC. This encodes CASSPAGSGPYNEQFF. The V gene is TRBV13, the J gene TRBJ2-1, with D possibly TRBD2 on 6 matching bases. The CDR3 spans 16 residues. Per germline, CDR1 PRHDT and CDR2 FYEKMQ (reference sequence). V lost 5 bases to trimming and J lost 2 bases, with 16 bases between them.

The chain carries TRBV28 and TRBJ1-5; TRBD1 might be the D (6 bases). V gave up 3 bases and J gave up 4 bases, with 10 bases separating them. CDR3 length: 14 residues. Germline CDR1 is MDHEN and CDR2 is SYDVKM. CDR3 region: CASSFRGGNQPQHF. DNA for the CDR3: TGTGCCAGCAGTTTCAGGGGAGGGAATCAGCCCCAGCATTTT.

The chain combines TRBV7-9 with TRBJ2-7; 9 bases fit TRBD1. Germline CDR1 reads SEHNR; CDR2 reads FQNEAQ (reference sequence). The CDR3 is 14 residues long. J lost 2 bases, V lost 5 bases, and 4 bases had no gene match. This chain's CDR3 is CASSPRDRAYEQYF. CDR3 nucleotide sequence: TGTGCCAGCAGCCCGCGGGACAGGGCCTACGAGCAGTACTTC.

This clone was detected a few times. The chain recombines TRBV7-3 with TRBJ2-7; tentatively, D is TRBD2 (5 bases). Looked up from germline, CDR1 is SGHTA and CDR2 is FQGTGA. This CDR3 spans 15 amino acids. Deletions cut 3 bases from V and 0 bases from J, with 12 bases between. As DNA, the CDR3 is TGTGCCAGCAGCTTGAGGACTCCCCGCTCCTACGAGCAGTACTTC. Its translation is CASSLRTPRSYEQYF.

The gene calls are TRBV9 and TRBJ2-2; D perhaps matches TRBD2 (5 bases). The length of the CDR3 is 12 residues. Per germline, CDR1 SGDLS and CDR2 YYNGEE. Trimming shortened V by 3 bases and J by 5 bases, and 5 bases separated the two germline ends. This CDR3 is CASSGRTGELFF. As DNA, the CDR3 is TGTGCCAGCAGCGGGAGGACCGGGGAGCTGTTTTTT.

V usage is TRBV11-2 and J usage is TRBJ2-7; tentative D call: TRBD2 (5 bases). Germline lookup yields CDR1 SGHAT and CDR2 FQNNGV. The V and J ends lost 1 base and 5 bases respectively, with 6 bases between them. The CDR3 extends over 12 amino acids. The CDR3: CASSLGGNEQYF. CDR3 coding DNA: TGTGCCAGCAGCTTAGGAGGGAACGAGCAGTACTTC.

A note on this clone: Germline and junction disagree at one end, which may indicate a read error. The chain uses TRBV15 and TRBJ1-1, with D uncertain. Germline V gives CDR1 LNHNV, CDR2 YYDKDF (reference sequence). This CDR3 has 14 amino acids. Here the CDR3 DNA reads TGTGCCACCAGCAGAGATTCTGGGAGGACTGGAGCTTTCTTT. This sequence encodes CATSRDSGRTGAFF. Complete variable domain (other parts from reference TRBV15 and TRBJ1-1): DAMVIQNPRYQVTQFGKPVTLSCSQTLNHNVMYWYQQKSSQAPKLLFHYYDKDFNNEADTPDNFQSRRPNTSFCFLDIRSPGLGDTAMYLCATSRDSGRTGAFFGQGTRLTVV.

This clone appeared a single time. J is TRBJ1-2 and V is TRBV7-9; 8 bases agree with TRBD1. This CDR3 contains 15 residues. CDR1 and CDR2 (germline): SEHNR, FQNEAQ (reference sequence). V trimming: 3 bases; J trimming: 4 bases; junction bases outside the gene matches: 7. In nucleotides, the CDR3 is TGTGCCAGCAGCTTGTGGGAAGACAGGGGCTATGGCTACACCTTC. Translated, it gives CASSLWEDRGYGYTF.

CDR3 residues: CASSQVWTSGNYNEQFF. The CDR3 region has the DNA TGCGCCAGCAGCCAAGTTTGGACTAGCGGGAACTACAATGAGCAGTTCTTC. This sequence joins TRBV4-1 and TRBJ2-1; 12 positions agree with TRBD2. Trimming cost V 1 base and J 3 bases; bases outside gene matches: 4. This CDR3 is built from 17 residues. CDR1 and CDR2 from the germline V gene are MGHRA and YSYEKL.

In this sample, this clone turned up once. The gene calls are TRBV5-1 and TRBJ2-1; D not certain. The germline V gene encodes CDR1 SGHRS and CDR2 YFSETQ. Trimming took off 0 bases at V and 5 bases at J, with 6 bases between the two ends. The CDR3 extends over 13 amino acids. The CDR3 nucleotides are TGCGCCAGCAGCTTGGATATCGACAATGAGCAGTTCTTC. Amino acids: CASSLDIDNEQFF.

The chain links TRBV6-4 to TRBJ2-3; TRBD1 agrees at 7 bases. This CDR3 is built from 15 residues. CDR1 MRHNA and CDR2 SNTAGT come from the germline V gene. After removal of 0 bases from V and 1 base from J, the junction contained 1 base not matched to a gene. CDR3 DNA sequence: TGTGCCAGCAGTGACTCGCAGGGGGGCACAGATACGCAGTATTTT. It is translated as CASSDSQGGTDTQYF.

This chain connects TRBV19 to TRBJ2-1; D possibly corresponds to TRBD1 (6 bases). The CDR3 consists of 14 residues. From germline, CDR1 is LNHDA and CDR2 SQIVND (reference sequence). V was shortened by 5 bases and J by 5 bases, with 13 bases between the two germline ends. CDR3 sequence (DNA): TGTGCCAGTAGTCGCTCTTACAGGGACAATGAGCAGTTCTTC. Protein sequence: CASSRSYRDNEQFF.

The chain uses TRBV6-5 and TRBJ1-1, with a tentative D call TRBD1 (5 bases). The CDR3 length is 15 residues. Per the germline V gene, CDR1 is MNHEY and CDR2 is SVGAGI. Trimming removed 0 bases from V and 4 bases from J, with 12 bases in between. CDR3 nucleotides: TGTGCCAGCAGTTACTCGGCAGGGTGGGGCACTGAAGCTTTCTTT. This codes for CASSYSAGWGTEAFF.

This clone was seen only once. The gene calls are TRBV9 and TRBJ1-1, with TRBD1 identical over 7 bases. Germline V CDR1 and CDR2: SGDLS, YYNGEE. The CDR3 contains 14 residues. V lost 3 bases and J lost 4; bases outside the gene matches: 6. CDR3 DNA: TGTGCCAGCAGCGGTTTGACAGGGAGCACTGAAGCTTTCTTT. It specifies CASSGLTGSTEAFF. Together with reference TRBV9 and TRBJ1-1, the CDR3 gives the full variable domain: DSGVTQTPKHLITATGQRVTLRCSPRSGDLSVYWYQQSLDQGLQFLIQYYNGEERAKGNILERFSAQQFPDLHSELNLSSLELGDSALYFCASSGLTGSTEAFFGQGTRLTVV.